This is a list of T cell receptor beta chains from one sample in a study of CD8 T cells in Susac syndrome. TCRdb called the immunoSEQ multiplex PCR reads again in MiXCR, with one record for every CDR3 protein. Here the sample spans roughly 200,000 distinct CDR3 sequences, approximately 95% being singletons. Sequenced material: CD4+ T cells from PBMCs. All receptors come from a human donor with multiple sclerosis. CDR3s include the opening cysteine and the closing phenylalanine or tryptophan. D genes are given only for firm matches.

V gene	J gene	D gene	CDR3 protein
TRBV9	TRBJ2-3	TRBD2	CASSLGTSDITDTQYF
TRBV29-1	TRBJ1-1	.	CSARFKEDTEAFF
TRBV30	TRBJ2-5	.	CAWSVQSGGTQYF
TRBV30	TRBJ2-3	.	CAWSVTGITDTQYF
TRBV30	TRBJ1-5	.	CAWSGRTVPNQPQHF
TRBV29-1	TRBJ1-1	.	CSVEVVRRARPTEAFF
TRBV20-1	TRBJ1-5	.	CSARDPGGLAPQHF
TRBV20-1	TRBJ2-1	.	CSAKPYNEQFF
TRBV25-1	TRBJ2-1	.	CASSSGPYNEQFF
TRBV29-1	TRBJ2-6	.	CSVEREGSGANVLTF
TRBV2	TRBJ1-2	.	CASSSDGNYGYTF
TRBV2	TRBJ2-1	.	CASSPDTWGEQFF
TRBV20-1	TRBJ1-2	.	CSARGTEGNYGYTF
TRBV3-1	TRBJ1-1	.	CASSQEGWGGFFAFF
TRBV3-1	TRBJ2-5	.	CASSQWTANQETQYF
TRBV12-3/TRBV12-4	TRBJ2-5	.	CASSLAGRETQYF
TRBV20-1	TRBJ2-7	.	CSARGGLESSYEQYF
TRBV12-3/TRBV12-4	TRBJ1-1	.	CASSFTEAFF
TRBV2	TRBJ2-1	.	CASSTWEQFF
TRBV29-1	TRBJ2-2	.	CSVPAAGGVYTGELFF
TRBV7-2	TRBJ2-7	TRBD2	CASRSPSGTPYEQYF
TRBV20-1	TRBJ2-3	TRBD2	CSAFPGGSGRTDTQYF
TRBV5-6	TRBJ1-5	.	CASSYRGQPQHF
TRBV27	TRBJ2-7	TRBD1	CASSLLAGGSYEQYF
TRBV19	TRBJ1-2	.	CASSIDRQNYGYTF
TRBV2	TRBJ1-1	.	CASIYDGNTEAFF
TRBV7-3	TRBJ2-7	.	CASSQRGGQIYEQYF
TRBV7-8	TRBJ2-5	TRBD2	CASSFGGGAAGEETQYF
TRBV29-1	TRBJ1-1	.	CSVEVGANTEAFF
TRBV29-1	TRBJ1-4	.	CSVSLNEKLFF
TRBV29-1	TRBJ1-1	TRBD1	CSALSRDRDTEAFF
TRBV20-1	TRBJ1-2	TRBD1	CSAGQGQSYGYTF
TRBV20-1	TRBJ2-3	.	CSARDLGTQYF
TRBV30	TRBJ1-1	TRBD1	CAWVQGQESEAFF
TRBV12-3/TRBV12-4	TRBJ2-1	.	CASSLVAGEQFF
TRBV12-3/TRBV12-4	TRBJ1-2	.	CASSLRDQRGYTF
TRBV7-8	TRBJ2-3	TRBD2	CASSLAGGLRTQYF
TRBV20-1	TRBJ2-1	.	CSARGVGREQFF
TRBV30	TRBJ1-2	.	CAWTPGITNYGYTF
TRBV2	TRBJ1-2	.	CASSPPGLRNGYTF
TRBV2	TRBJ2-3	TRBD1	CASSVQGSYTDTQYF
TRBV3-1	TRBJ2-4	.	CASSLGGVAKNIQYF
TRBV9	TRBJ2-2	.	CASSAHLEGSPGGELFF
TRBV20-1	TRBJ2-3	.	CSGTGGTDTQYF
TRBV5-1	TRBJ1-1	.	CASSATGAMGTEAFF
TRBV5-4	TRBJ2-1	TRBD2	CASSFRGGALDLNEQFF
TRBV4-2	TRBJ2-7	.	CASSQTRGYEQYF
TRBV3-1	TRBJ2-6	.	CASNLAGGSNSGANVLTF
TRBV6-1	TRBJ1-1	TRBD1	CASSDPWTGKRTEAFF
TRBV7-9	TRBJ2-1	TRBD2	CASSRLRSGGHNEQFF
TRBV20-1	TRBJ2-5	TRBD1	CSARKGTGEQETQYF
TRBV3-1	TRBJ2-1	TRBD2	CASSPEKRGAYYNEQFF
TRBV3-1	TRBJ1-1	.	CASSPLANTEAFF
TRBV30	TRBJ1-2	TRBD1	CASPRGGDERGYTF